This T cell receptor beta chain is drawn from a study of T cells in Graves' hyperthyroidism and ophthalmopathy. Template material for amplifying TCR beta CDR3 regions consisted of RNA transcripts. The TCR CDR3 first-round RT-PCR relied on the HTBI primer set. TCRdb processed the multiplex PCR reads anew with MiXCR; each CDR3 protein has one entry. The top ten hold around two fifths of the sample, which has 300,000 to 450,000 distinct CDR3 sequences, approximately 18% seen once. Used for diagnoses were clinical symptoms, serum thyroxine and TRAb, thyroid ultrasound and orbital computed tomography. This sample holds PBMCs from approximately 9 ml fresh peripheral blood. CDR1 is SGHAT and CDR2 is FQNNGV in the germline V gene. The CDR3 is made up of 15 amino acids. J lost 3 bases, V lost 7 bases, and 7 bases had no gene match. Study-wide results and limits: Blood held most thyroid clonotypes expanded above 0.001 frequency.

With regard to this clonotype: What it binds is not known.

The sequenced material came from blood. The V call is TRBV11-2, the J call TRBJ1-5, with 9 bases that match TRBD1. This receptor was identified in a man aged 18 to 35 with Graves' ophthalmopathy. The CDR3 DNA follows: TGTGCCAGCATACCACAGGGGGCGTACAATCAGCCCCAGCATTTT. Protein sequence: CASIPQGAYNQPQHF.